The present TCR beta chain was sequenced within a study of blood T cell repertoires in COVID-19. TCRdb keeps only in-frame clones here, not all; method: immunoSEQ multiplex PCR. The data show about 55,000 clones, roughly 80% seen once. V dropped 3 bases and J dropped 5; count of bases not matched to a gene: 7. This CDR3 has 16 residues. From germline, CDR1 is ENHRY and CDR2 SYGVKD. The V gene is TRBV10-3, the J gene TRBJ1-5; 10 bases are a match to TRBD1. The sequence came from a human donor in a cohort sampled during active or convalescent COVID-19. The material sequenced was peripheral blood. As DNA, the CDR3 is TGTGCCATCAGTGATTCCTGGACAGGGGGTGATCAGCCCCAGCATTTT. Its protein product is CAISDSWTGGDQPQHF.